The rows below give T cell receptor beta chains drawn from one sample of a study of cytomegalovirus exposure and HLA in healthy donors. Sequenced by immunoSEQ multiplex PCR; TCRdb stores in-frame clones only, minus some. The sample includes 180,000 or so clones, 76% seen only once; the top ten take about 1.6%. The sequencing sample was made of PBMCs. The receptors stem from a man between 18 and 29 years old in good health and CMV-seronegative. Both conserved end residues are part of each CDR3. Fields, in order: V gene, D gene, clone size, J gene, CDR3 DNA, CDR3 protein. A D gene is named only where the DNA matches it firmly. Not every row has a clone size; where given, it reads once, few, many or a size class.

TRBV12-5	.	.	TRBJ2-1	TGTGCTAGTGGTTTGGTAGCAGGGTACTCCTACAATGAGCAGTTCTTC	CASGLVAGYSYNEQFF
TRBV6-5	TRBD2	few	TRBJ2-3	TGTGCCAGCAGTCCCATCCGGGACTATTCGAGGGGGCAGTATTTT	CASSPIRDYSRGQYF
TRBV29-1	TRBD1	once	TRBJ1-1	TGCAGCGGTCATAGGGGGCTGAACACTGAAGCTTTCTTT	CSGHRGLNTEAFF
TRBV28	.	.	TRBJ1-2	TGTGCCAGCACCATCCCCCACGACAGTTCTATTGGCTACACCTTC	CASTIPHDSSIGYTF
TRBV6-1	.	.	TRBJ1-1	TGTGCCGCCCGGAGGAACACTGAAGCTTTCTTT	CAARRNTEAFF
TRBV6-1	TRBD1	.	TRBJ2-1	TGTGCCATCTCCCGGGACAGGACGAATGAGCAGTTCTTC	CAISRDRTNEQFF
TRBV14	TRBD2	.	TRBJ2-5	TGTGCCAGCAGCGGACTAGCGGGAAGGGGAGAGACCCAGTACTTC	CASSGLAGRGETQYF
TRBV19	.	once	TRBJ1-2	TGTGCCAGTAGTATCCAGGGGAACTATGGCTACACCTTC	CASSIQGNYGYTF
TRBV15	TRBD1	.	TRBJ2-1	TGTGCCACCAGCAGAGGGGCGGGACAGGGGACCTACAATGAGCAGTTCTTC	CATSRGAGQGTYNEQFF
TRBV18	TRBD2	.	TRBJ2-1	TGTGCCAGCTCACCACCCCCCAGCGGGGGGGGTCATCCCCATGAGCAGTTCTTC	CASSPPPSGGGHPHEQFF
TRBV19	.	.	TRBJ2-3	TGTGCCAGCTCCCGGACAGCTAGCACAGATACGCAGTATTTT	CASSRTASTDTQYF
TRBV12-2	.	.	TRBJ1-6	TGTGCAAGTCGCTTAGTTGATGGAGGCTCCTATAATTCACCCCTCCACTTT	CASRLVDGGSYNSPLHF
TRBV6-1	.	few	TRBJ1-6	TGTGCCAGCAGTGACCGAACGGGGAATTCACCCCTCCACTTT	CASSDRTGNSPLHF
TRBV23-1	TRBD1	.	TRBJ1-2	TGCGCCAGCGTCGTCAGGGGGGCTAACTATGGCTACACCTTC	CASVVRGANYGYTF
TRBV7-9	TRBD2	few	TRBJ2-7	TGTGCCAGCAGCCTTAGCGGGGTGGGGGGGAGCTACGAGCAGTACTTC	CASSLSGVGGSYEQYF
TRBV5-1	.	.	TRBJ2-3	TGCGCCAGCAGCTTGTTCCTAATTACAGATACGCAGTATTTT	CASSLFLITDTQYF
TRBV12-2	.	.	TRBJ1-4	TGTGCAAGTCGCAAGACAGGGGGCGCGACTAATGAAAAACTGTTTTTT	CASRKTGGATNEKLFF
TRBV19	.	.	TRBJ1-1	TGTGCCAGTAGTACCACGGTAATAAACACTGAAGCTTTCTTT	CASSTTVINTEAFF
TRBV18	TRBD2	.	TRBJ2-5	TGTGCCAGCTCACCACTAGCGGGAGGGCCAGGGGAGACCCAGTACTTC	CASSPLAGGPGETQYF
TRBV27	.	.	TRBJ1-4	TGTGCCAGCAGTTGGTCGGCAGGGAATGAAAAACTGTTTTTT	CASSWSAGNEKLFF
TRBV7-2	TRBD1	few	TRBJ1-2	TGTGCCAGCAGCCTTGACAGGGGCTATGGCTACACCTTC	CASSLDRGYGYTF
TRBV27	TRBD2	few	TRBJ2-7	TGTGCCAGCAGTTTAATGGCTAGCGGGAGCCACGAGCAGTACTTC	CASSLMASGSHEQYF
TRBV7-3	.	.	TRBJ2-5	TGTGCCAGCAGCCCAGGACCGGGGGAGACCCAGTACTTC	CASSPGPGETQYF
TRBV11-3	.	.	TRBJ1-1	TGTGCCAGCAGCGAGGGAGGGGGACTTAGCACTGAAGCTTTCTTT	CASSEGGGLSTEAFF
TRBV6-4	TRBD2	.	TRBJ2-3	TGTGCCAGCAGTGGGACTAGCGGGGGAGATACGCAGTATTTT	CASSGTSGGDTQYF
TRBV5-1	TRBD2	.	TRBJ2-5	TGCGCCAGCAGCTTGGTTTCGAGCGGGAGCTCGACGTACTTC	CASSLVSSGSSTYF
TRBV5-6	TRBD2	.	TRBJ2-5	TGTGCCAGCAGCGGCCTCGGGAGGGCCGTAGAGACCCAGTACTTC	CASSGLGRAVETQYF
TRBV7-9	.	.	TRBJ2-7	TGTGCCAGCAGCAAAAACAATAACTACGAGCAGTACTTC	CASSKNNNYEQYF
TRBV30	TRBD1	few	TRBJ2-7	TGTGCCTGGAGGGGACAGGGGTCCGAGCAGTACTTC	CAWRGQGSEQYF
TRBV30	.	once	TRBJ2-7	TGTGCCTGGAGTTCTGGACAGTACTACGAGCAGTACTTC	CAWSSGQYYEQYF
TRBV6-1	.	.	TRBJ2-7	TGTGCCAGCAGTGAATTCAGGGGCTACGAGCAGTACTTC	CASSEFRGYEQYF
TRBV6-1	TRBD2	.	TRBJ2-3	TGTGCCAGCACGAGGGCGGGGGGCACAGATACGCAGTATTTT	CASTRAGGTDTQYF
TRBV27	TRBD1	.	TRBJ1-6	TGTGCCAGCAGTTATACAGGGGGTATACTTTCACCCCTCCACTTT	CASSYTGGILSPLHF
TRBV7-2	.	.	TRBJ1-3	TGTGCCAGCAGCTTCAGGGAGGTAGCAAGCTCTGGAAACACCATATATTTT	CASSFREVASSGNTIYF
TRBV9	.	.	TRBJ2-2	TGTGCCAGCAGCGTAGTGGCCACCGGGGAGCTGTTTTTT	CASSVVATGELFF
TRBV6-6	.	few	TRBJ1-1	TGTGCCAGCAGGCCGACAGGCATGAACACTGAAGCTTTCTTT	CASRPTGMNTEAFF
TRBV7-7	TRBD1	.	TRBJ2-3	TGTGCTAGCAGCTTAGCTCCGGGACAGACGCAGTATTTT	CASSLAPGQTQYF
TRBV19	TRBD1	.	TRBJ2-7	TGTGCCAGTAGTACGTCGGACAGGGGCTTCTCCTACGAGCAGTACTTC	CASSTSDRGFSYEQYF
TRBV30	.	.	TRBJ1-1	TGTGCCTGGAGGCGGGGGCAGAGGACTGAAGCTTTCTTT	CAWRRGQRTEAFF
TRBV5-1	TRBD1	.	TRBJ1-4	TGCGCCAGCAAACCGGGACAGAAAGTTGAAAAACTGTTTTTT	CASKPGQKVEKLFF
TRBV6-5	.	.	TRBJ2-7	TGTGCCAGCAGGTCCCATAGGACAGATACCTACGAGCAGTACTTC	CASRSHRTDTYEQYF
TRBV6-5	TRBD1	.	TRBJ1-3	TGTGCCAGCAGATATGACAGGGGCTCTGGAAACACCATATATTTT	CASRYDRGSGNTIYF